This is a list of T cell receptor beta chains from one sample in a study of CD8+ T cells in alopecia areata. Only in-frame clones appear in the TCRdb table, and some are missing; sequencing was by immunoSEQ multiplex PCR. The profile covers 110,000 or so clones, with less than 45% appearing a single time and approximately 2.8% taken by the ten largest. Specimen: CD4+ T cells sorted from blood. These receptors were obtained from a human donor with alopecia areata. Both conserved end residues are part of each CDR3. A D gene is named only where the DNA matches it firmly. The size field is filled for only some rows; it gives once, few, many or a size class.

d_call: TRBD1; clone_size: NA; cdr3_length: 16; v_call: TRBV7-9; j_call: TRBJ2-3; cdr3_aa: CASSLAMAGGSDTQYF; cdr3_nt: TGTGCCAGCAGCTTAGCGATGGCAGGGGGATCAGATACGCAGTATTTT
d_call: NA; clone_size: NA; cdr3_length: 13; v_call: TRBV29-1; j_call: TRBJ1-1; cdr3_aa: CSVDGGKNTEAFF; cdr3_nt: TGCAGCGTTGATGGCGGAAAGAACACTGAAGCTTTCTTT
d_call: NA; clone_size: once; cdr3_length: 15; v_call: TRBV15; j_call: TRBJ1-6; cdr3_aa: CATSRDLQGNSPLHF; cdr3_nt: TGTGCCACCAGCAGAGATCTCCAGGGGAATTCACCCCTCCACTTT
d_call: TRBD1; clone_size: NA; cdr3_length: 17; v_call: TRBV4-1; j_call: TRBJ1-2; cdr3_aa: CASSQDPAGGRIHGYTF; cdr3_nt: TGCGCCAGCAGCCAAGATCCCGCAGGGGGCAGGATCCATGGCTACACCTTC
d_call: NA; clone_size: NA; cdr3_length: 15; v_call: TRBV28; j_call: TRBJ2-5; cdr3_aa: CASSSPEKKGETQYF; cdr3_nt: TGTGCCAGCAGTTCACCAGAGAAGAAGGGAGAGACCCAGTACTTC
d_call: NA; clone_size: once; cdr3_length: 15; v_call: TRBV15; j_call: TRBJ1-2; cdr3_aa: CATSRDRQGGTGYTF; cdr3_nt: TGTGCCACCAGCAGAGATCGGCAGGGAGGGACCGGCTACACCTTC
d_call: TRBD2; clone_size: once; cdr3_length: 15; v_call: TRBV30; j_call: TRBJ2-3; cdr3_aa: CAWATGLAGADTQYF; cdr3_nt: TGTGCCTGGGCCACGGGACTAGCGGGAGCAGATACGCAGTATTTT
d_call: NA; clone_size: NA; cdr3_length: 13; v_call: TRBV7-2; j_call: TRBJ2-5; cdr3_aa: CASSFGRFETQYF; cdr3_nt: TGTGCCAGCAGCTTCGGTCGTTTTGAGACCCAGTACTTC
d_call: NA; clone_size: NA; cdr3_length: 14; v_call: TRBV5-1; j_call: TRBJ2-3; cdr3_aa: CASGVAEVTDTQYF; cdr3_nt: TGCGCCAGCGGAGTAGCGGAGGTCACAGATACGCAGTATTTT
d_call: NA; clone_size: NA; cdr3_length: 12; v_call: TRBV7-9; j_call: TRBJ1-1; cdr3_aa: CASSRTDREAFF; cdr3_nt: TGTGCCAGCAGCCGGACAGATCGGGAAGCTTTCTTT
d_call: TRBD2; clone_size: few; cdr3_length: 15; v_call: TRBV29-1; j_call: TRBJ2-7; cdr3_aa: CSVAARLAGESEQYF; cdr3_nt: TGCAGCGTTGCGGCCCGACTAGCGGGAGAGAGCGAGCAGTACTTC
d_call: NA; clone_size: few; cdr3_length: 14; v_call: TRBV29-1; j_call: TRBJ2-3; cdr3_aa: CSWIAAGSTDTQYF; cdr3_nt: TGCAGCTGGATAGCGGCAGGGAGCACAGATACGCAGTATTTT
d_call: NA; clone_size: few; cdr3_length: 14; v_call: TRBV4-3; j_call: TRBJ2-3; cdr3_aa: CASSQESGYDTQYF; cdr3_nt: TGCGCCAGCAGCCAAGAGTCGGGATATGATACGCAGTATTTT
d_call: NA; clone_size: few; cdr3_length: 14; v_call: TRBV29-1; j_call: TRBJ1-2; cdr3_aa: CSVGLTRQANGYTF; cdr3_nt: TGCAGCGTGGGCCTGACTAGACAGGCAAATGGCTACACCTTC
d_call: TRBD1; clone_size: NA; cdr3_length: 13; v_call: TRBV29-1; j_call: TRBJ2-2; cdr3_aa: CSVGQPNTGELFF; cdr3_nt: TGCAGCGTGGGACAGCCGAACACCGGGGAGCTGTTTTTT
d_call: NA; clone_size: few; cdr3_length: 14; v_call: TRBV14; j_call: TRBJ2-7; cdr3_aa: CASSQAYAGGEQYF; cdr3_nt: TGTGCCAGCAGCCAAGCATACGCCGGTGGCGAGCAGTACTTC
d_call: NA; clone_size: NA; cdr3_length: 12; v_call: TRBV29-1; j_call: TRBJ1-4; cdr3_aa: CSGGSSNEKLFF; cdr3_nt: TGCAGCGGGGGGTCATCTAATGAAAAACTGTTTTTT
d_call: TRBD1; clone_size: NA; cdr3_length: 15; v_call: TRBV6-6; j_call: TRBJ2-7; cdr3_aa: CASSSPDRDAYEQYF; cdr3_nt: TGTGCCAGCAGTTCCCCGGACAGGGACGCCTACGAGCAGTACTTC
d_call: NA; clone_size: NA; cdr3_length: 15; v_call: TRBV27; j_call: TRBJ2-5; cdr3_aa: CASSLSTGAWGTQYF; cdr3_nt: TGTGCCAGCAGTTTATCGACCGGGGCCTGGGGGACCCAGTACTTC
d_call: NA; clone_size: few; cdr3_length: 13; v_call: TRBV7-9; j_call: TRBJ1-2; cdr3_aa: CASSFSENYGYTF; cdr3_nt: TGTGCCAGCAGCTTCTCGGAGAACTATGGCTACACCTTC
d_call: NA; clone_size: NA; cdr3_length: 14; v_call: TRBV6-5; j_call: TRBJ2-3; cdr3_aa: CASSSRGSTDTQYF; cdr3_nt: TGTGCCAGCAGCTCCCGGGGGTCCACAGATACGCAGTATTTT
d_call: NA; clone_size: NA; cdr3_length: 14; v_call: TRBV6-5; j_call: TRBJ2-3; cdr3_aa: CASSVRGRTDTQYF; cdr3_nt: TGTGCCAGCAGTGTGCGGGGCCGCACAGATACGCAGTATTTT
d_call: TRBD1; clone_size: few; cdr3_length: 13; v_call: TRBV28; j_call: TRBJ1-5; cdr3_aa: CASRSTGRQPQHF; cdr3_nt: TGTGCCAGCAGGTCGACAGGGAGGCAGCCCCAGCATTTT
d_call: NA; clone_size: NA; cdr3_length: 13; v_call: TRBV4-3; j_call: TRBJ2-1; cdr3_aa: CASSQERAGRQFF; cdr3_nt: TGCGCCAGCAGCCAAGAACGGGCCGGGAGGCAGTTCTTC
d_call: NA; clone_size: NA; cdr3_length: 13; v_call: TRBV29-1; j_call: TRBJ1-1; cdr3_aa: CSVAREVRSEAFF; cdr3_nt: TGCAGCGTTGCGAGAGAGGTTCGTTCTGAAGCTTTCTTT
d_call: NA; clone_size: NA; cdr3_length: 13; v_call: TRBV7-9; j_call: TRBJ2-7; cdr3_aa: CASRFSGGDEQYF; cdr3_nt: TGTGCCAGCAGATTTTCAGGAGGCGACGAGCAGTACTTC
d_call: NA; clone_size: NA; cdr3_length: 14; v_call: TRBV30; j_call: TRBJ2-2; cdr3_aa: CAWSSGRDTGELFF; cdr3_nt: TGTGCCTGGAGTTCCGGGCGAGACACCGGGGAGCTGTTTTTT
d_call: TRBD2; clone_size: NA; cdr3_length: 16; v_call: TRBV30; j_call: TRBJ2-3; cdr3_aa: CAWSTGTSGLTDTQYF; cdr3_nt: TGTGCCTGGAGTACCGGGACTAGCGGGCTAACAGATACGCAGTATTTT
d_call: NA; clone_size: NA; cdr3_length: 12; v_call: TRBV6-5; j_call: TRBJ1-1; cdr3_aa: CASSYLGTEAFF; cdr3_nt: TGTGCCAGCAGTTACCTGGGAACTGAAGCTTTCTTT
d_call: TRBD1; clone_size: few; cdr3_length: 13; v_call: TRBV29-1; j_call: TRBJ2-7; cdr3_aa: CSVGNRGSYEQYF; cdr3_nt: TGCAGCGTGGGCAACAGGGGGTCCTACGAGCAGTACTTC
d_call: NA; clone_size: NA; cdr3_length: 10; v_call: TRBV2; j_call: TRBJ2-7; cdr3_aa: CASRSGTSVF; cdr3_nt: TGTGCCAGCAGATCCGGGACCTCGGTCTTC
d_call: TRBD2; clone_size: NA; cdr3_length: 14; v_call: TRBV29-1; j_call: TRBJ2-5; cdr3_aa: CSVRTSGTKETQYF; cdr3_nt: TGCAGCGTTAGGACTAGCGGGACGAAAGAGACCCAGTACTTC
d_call: TRBD1; clone_size: NA; cdr3_length: 12; v_call: TRBV2; j_call: TRBJ1-1; cdr3_aa: CASREQDRGAFF; cdr3_nt: TGTGCCAGCAGGGAACAAGACAGGGGCGCTTTCTTT
d_call: NA; clone_size: NA; cdr3_length: 12; v_call: TRBV7-2; j_call: TRBJ2-7; cdr3_aa: CASSPGRREQYF; cdr3_nt: TGTGCCAGCAGCCCTGGTCGGCGGGAGCAGTACTTC
d_call: NA; clone_size: NA; cdr3_length: 15; v_call: TRBV5-4; j_call: TRBJ1-5; cdr3_aa: CASSFGQSGTDTQHF; cdr3_nt: TGTGCCAGCAGCTTCGGACAATCCGGCACAGATACGCAGCATTTT
d_call: TRBD1; clone_size: few; cdr3_length: 15; v_call: TRBV11-3; j_call: TRBJ1-2; cdr3_aa: CASSRTGTSAGGYTF; cdr3_nt: TGTGCCAGCAGCCGGACAGGGACAAGCGCGGGGGGCTACACCTTC
d_call: NA; clone_size: NA; cdr3_length: 15; v_call: TRBV30; j_call: TRBJ2-2; cdr3_aa: CAWSGGALNTGELFF; cdr3_nt: TGTGCCTGGAGTGGGGGTGCATTGAACACCGGGGAGCTGTTTTTT
d_call: TRBD1; clone_size: NA; cdr3_length: 17; v_call: TRBV5-1; j_call: TRBJ2-3; cdr3_aa: CASSPLGRTGGTDTQYF; cdr3_nt: TGCGCCAGCAGCCCGTTGGGAAGGACAGGGGGCACAGATACGCAGTATTTT
d_call: NA; clone_size: few; cdr3_length: 13; v_call: TRBV7-8; j_call: TRBJ1-4; cdr3_aa: CASRYDSNEKLFF; cdr3_nt: TGTGCCAGCAGATATGACAGTAATGAAAAACTGTTTTTT
d_call: NA; clone_size: NA; cdr3_length: 15; v_call: TRBV5-1; j_call: TRBJ1-6; cdr3_aa: CASSLGTADNSPLHF; cdr3_nt: TGCGCCAGCAGCTTGGGGACAGCGGATAATTCACCCCTCCACTTT